A single sample gave rise to the 14 T cell receptor beta chains below, sequenced in a study of regulatory T cells. Amplification used 52 TRBV primers and 13 TRBJ primers. Data came from immunoSEQ multiplex PCR; TCRdb stores just in-frame clones and leaves some out. The repertoire consists of 21,000 or so clones, with approximately 94% occurring once and the leading ten covering roughly 4%. The sequenced material came from CD8+ T cells sorted from blood. These receptor sequences come from a child aged 2 to 10 with CD3G deficiency.

V and J are TRBV7-9 and TRBJ2-1, with 11 bases matching TRBD2. V lost 1 base to trimming and J lost 5 bases; unmatched junction nucleotides: 7. Germline V gives CDR1 SEHNR, CDR2 FQNEAQ (reference sequence). The CDR3 runs 17 residues. CDR3 amino acids: CASSLGLGTSGNNEQFF. The CDR3 nucleotides read TGTGCCAGCAGCTTAGGCCTTGGGACTAGCGGCAACAATGAGCAGTTCTTC.

As to this clone: Other nucleotide sequences from this sample produce the same CDR3. The CDR3 spells CASSEFAGEKLFF. CDR3 DNA sequence: TGTGCCAGCAGTGAATTCGCGGGTGAAAAACTGTTTTTT. The chain combines TRBV6-1 with TRBJ1-4; D uncertain. The CDR3 is 13 residues long. The V end was cut by 2 bases, the J end by 7 bases, with 8 bases between. Germline loops: CDR1 MNHNS, CDR2 SASEGT.

The genes are TRBV28 and TRBJ1-5; D not certain. Trimming took 7 bases from V and 0 from J, leaving 10 bases between them. The CDR3 consists of 14 residues. Looked up from germline, CDR1 is MDHEN and CDR2 is SYDVKM. The CDR3 spells CASTTGYSNQPQHF. CDR3 DNA sequence: TGTGCCAGCACAACCGGCTATAGCAATCAGCCCCAGCATTTT.

Of note for this clone: The junction departs from the called germline gene at one end, perhaps through a read error. CDR3 loop: CASSLSKTGELFF. The DNA for the CDR3 is TGTGCCAGCAGTTTATCGAAAACCGGGGAGCTGTTTTTT. The chain is built from TRBV28 and TRBJ2-2, with D unresolved. This CDR3 contains 13 residues. The germline gives CDR1 MDHEN, CDR2 SYDVKM.

The chain couples TRBV6-1 to TRBJ2-1; D unresolved. Trimming took off 4 bases at V and 8 bases at J, with 12 bases between the two ends. This CDR3 contains 13 residues. Looked up from germline, CDR1 is MNHNS and CDR2 is SASEGT. Written as DNA, the CDR3 is TGTGCCAGCAGTGGGGTCCGCGGCTATGAGCAGTTCTTC. This translates into CASSGVRGYEQFF.

The J gene is TRBJ2-7, the V gene TRBV19; a possible D gene is TRBD2 (5 bases). The CDR3 totals 13 residues. Germline CDR1 reads LNHDA; CDR2 reads SQIVND (reference sequence). Trimming pared 11 bases from V and 7 bases from J, leaving 21 bases between. Written as DNA, the CDR3 is TGTGCCGGCCCGAGGCGGGCCCCTCGGGAGCAGTACTTC. Translated, it gives CAGPRRAPREQYF.

The gene calls are TRBV28 and TRBJ2-7; the match to TRBD1 covers 9 bases. With 4 bases clipped from V and 6 bases from J, the junction kept 10 bases outside the gene matches. The CDR3 spans 15 residues. CDR1 is MDHEN, CDR2 SYDVKM, per germline. CDR3 residues: CASSSPGTGYFEQYF. The CDR3 nucleotides read TGTGCCAGCAGTTCACCCGGGACAGGGTACTTCGAGCAGTACTTC.

V usage is TRBV6-1 and J usage is TRBJ2-7, with 11 bases matching TRBD2. V shed 4 bases, J shed 2 bases, and the junction held 4 bases outside the gene matches. The germline V gene has CDR1 MNHNS and CDR2 SASEGT. The CDR3 sequence is 15 residues long. CDR3 DNA: TGTGCCAGCAGTGTGATAGCGGGAGGGACCTACGAGCAGTACTTC. Its translation: CASSVIAGGTYEQYF.

The chain joins TRBV28 to TRBJ1-1; D is perhaps TRBD1 (5 bases). CDR1 is MDHEN, CDR2 SYDVKM, per germline. The CDR3 runs 14 residues. V lost 5 bases, J lost 1 base, and 11 bases lay in between. Here the CDR3 reads CASSQDNPNTEAFF. The CDR3 region has the DNA TGTGCCAGCAGTCAGGACAACCCGAACACTGAAGCTTTCTTT.

This rearrangement joins TRBV7-8 to TRBJ2-7; tentative D call: TRBD1 (6 bases). CDR1 is SGHVS and CDR2 is FQNEAQ in the germline V gene. CDR3 length: 14 residues. Deletions cut 2 bases from V and 7 bases from J, with 15 bases between. CDR3 region: CASSLKGRGWEQYF. The CDR3 nucleotides read TGTGCCAGCAGCTTAAAGGGTAGGGGGTGGGAGCAGTACTTC.

This sequence joins TRBV4-1 and TRBJ1-2; D is unresolved. In germline, CDR1 is MGHRA, CDR2 YSYEKL. This CDR3 is built from 13 residues. V dropped 4 bases and J dropped 5 bases, with 11 bases sitting between them. The CDR3 DNA follows: TGCGCCAGCAGCCCAAACGGGCAGTATGGCTACACCTTC. Translation: CASSPNGQYGYTF.

The chain has TRBV7-8 and TRBJ2-5; 9 bases match TRBD2. Germline assignment: CDR1 SGHVS and CDR2 FQNEAQ. With V trimmed by 5 bases and J by 6 bases, 13 bases remained unmatched. This CDR3 region has 16 residues. CDR3 region: CASSHPREGRGKTQYF. CDR3 sequence (DNA): TGTGCCAGCAGCCACCCGCGGGAGGGCAGAGGGAAGACCCAGTACTTC. Using reference TRBV7-8 and TRBJ2-5 for the parts outside the CDR3, the full variable domain is GAGVSQSPRYKVAKRGQDVALRCDPISGHVSLFWYQQALGQGPEFLTYFQNEAQLDKSGLPSDRFFAERPEGSVSTLKIQRTQQEDSAVYLCASSHPREGRGKTQYFGPGTRLLVL.

The chain recombines TRBV5-1 with TRBJ2-7; 12 bases agree with TRBD2. CDR3 size: 14 residues. V was clipped by 4 bases and J by 5 bases; unmatched bases: 4. In germline, CDR1 is SGHRS, CDR2 YFSETQ. The CDR3 region has the DNA TGCGCCAGCAGCAGGTCTAGCGGGAGGGACGAGCAGTACTTC. As protein: CASSRSSGRDEQYF. Full variable domain (remainder filled in from reference TRBV5-1 and TRBJ2-7): KAGVTQTPRYLIKTRGQQVTLSCSPISGHRSVSWYQQTPGQGLQFLFEYFSETQRNKGNFPGRFSGRQFSNSRSEMNVSTLELGDSALYLCASSRSSGRDEQYFGPGTRLTVT.

This clone was picked up one time. The chain combines TRBV27 with TRBJ2-5; 10 nucleotides agree with TRBD2. Germline assignment: CDR1 MNHEY and CDR2 SMNVEV (reference sequence). There are 14 residues in the CDR3. Germline trimming cut 5 bases from V and 2 bases from J; bases unmatched to any gene: 2. CDR3 region: CASSRAGGQETQYF. DNA for the CDR3: TGTGCCAGCAGTCGAGCGGGAGGGCAAGAGACCCAGTACTTC.